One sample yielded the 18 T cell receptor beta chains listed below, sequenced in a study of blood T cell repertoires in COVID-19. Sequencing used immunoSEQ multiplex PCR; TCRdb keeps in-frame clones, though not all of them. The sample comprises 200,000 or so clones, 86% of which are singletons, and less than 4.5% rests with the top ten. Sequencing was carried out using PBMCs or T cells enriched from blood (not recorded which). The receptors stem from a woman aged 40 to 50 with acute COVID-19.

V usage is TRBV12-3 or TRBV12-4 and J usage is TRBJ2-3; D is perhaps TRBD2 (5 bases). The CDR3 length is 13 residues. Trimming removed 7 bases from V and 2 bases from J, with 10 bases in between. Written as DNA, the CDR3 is TGTGCCAGCAACGGGGTTAACACAGATACGCAGTATTTT. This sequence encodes CASNGVNTDTQYF.

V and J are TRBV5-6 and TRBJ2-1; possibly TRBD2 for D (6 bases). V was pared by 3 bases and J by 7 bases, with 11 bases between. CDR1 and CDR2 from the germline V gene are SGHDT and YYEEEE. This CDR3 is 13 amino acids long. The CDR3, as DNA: TGTGCCAGCAGCTACCAGCGGGTAAATGAGCAGTTCTTC. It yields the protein CASSYQRVNEQFF. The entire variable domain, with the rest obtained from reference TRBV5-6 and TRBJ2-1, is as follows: DAGVTQSPTHLIKTRGQQVTLRCSPKSGHDTVSWYQQALGQGPQFIFQYYEEEERQRGNFPDRFSGHQFPNYSSELNVNALLLGDSALYLCASSYQRVNEQFFGPGTRLTVL.

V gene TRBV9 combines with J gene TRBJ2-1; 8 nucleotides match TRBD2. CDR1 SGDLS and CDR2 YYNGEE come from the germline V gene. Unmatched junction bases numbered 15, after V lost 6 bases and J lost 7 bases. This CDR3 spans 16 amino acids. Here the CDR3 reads CASTSRPSGGRNEQFF. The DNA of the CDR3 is TGTGCCAGCACCAGCCGGCCGAGCGGGGGCAGGAATGAGCAGTTCTTC.

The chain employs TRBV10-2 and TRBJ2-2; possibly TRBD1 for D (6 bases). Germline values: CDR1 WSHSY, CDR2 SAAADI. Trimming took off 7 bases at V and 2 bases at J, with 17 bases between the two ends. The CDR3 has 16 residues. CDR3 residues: CASTQPGDVNTGELFF. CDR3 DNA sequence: TGCGCCAGCACCCAACCAGGGGACGTCAACACCGGGGAGCTGTTTTTT.

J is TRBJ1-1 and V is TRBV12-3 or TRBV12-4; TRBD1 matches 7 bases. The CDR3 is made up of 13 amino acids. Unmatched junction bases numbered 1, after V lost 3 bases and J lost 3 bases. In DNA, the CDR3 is TGTGCCAGCAGTTTCACAGGGGACACTGAAGCTTTCTTT. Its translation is CASSFTGDTEAFF.

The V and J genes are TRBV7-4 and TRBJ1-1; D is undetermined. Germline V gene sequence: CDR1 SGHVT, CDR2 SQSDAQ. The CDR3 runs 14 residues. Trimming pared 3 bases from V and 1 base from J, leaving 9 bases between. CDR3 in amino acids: CASSFVRPNTEAFF. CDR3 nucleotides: TGTGCCAGCAGCTTTGTCAGGCCGAACACTGAAGCTTTCTTT.

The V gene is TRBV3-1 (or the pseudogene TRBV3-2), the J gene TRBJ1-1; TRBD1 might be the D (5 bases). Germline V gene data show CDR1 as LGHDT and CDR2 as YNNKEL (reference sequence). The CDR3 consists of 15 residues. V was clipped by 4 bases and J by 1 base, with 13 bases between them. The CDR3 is CASSPYRTPNTEAFF. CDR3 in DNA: TGTGCCAGCAGCCCATATAGGACACCGAACACTGAAGCTTTCTTT.

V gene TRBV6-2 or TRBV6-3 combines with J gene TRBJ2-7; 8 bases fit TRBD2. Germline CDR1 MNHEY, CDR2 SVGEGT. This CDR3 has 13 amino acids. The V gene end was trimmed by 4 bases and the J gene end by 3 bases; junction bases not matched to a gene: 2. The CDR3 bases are TGTGCCAGCAGTTCCGGGACTAGCTACGAGCAGTACTTC. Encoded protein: CASSSGTSYEQYF.

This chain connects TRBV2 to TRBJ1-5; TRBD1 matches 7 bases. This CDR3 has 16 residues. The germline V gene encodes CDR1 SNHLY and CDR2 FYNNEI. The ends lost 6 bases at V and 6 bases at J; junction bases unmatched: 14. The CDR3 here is CASRLTGEERAQPQHF. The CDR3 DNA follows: TGTGCCAGCAGACTCACAGGGGAAGAGAGGGCTCAGCCCCAGCATTTT.

The CDR3 region is CASSTTGNYGYTF. The DNA for the CDR3 is TGTGCCAGCAGTACCACAGGGAACTATGGCTACACCTTC. J is TRBJ1-2 and V is TRBV12-3 or TRBV12-4, with a weak D call TRBD1 (6 bases). The V gene lost 5 bases and the J gene lost 2 bases, with 9 bases spanning the gap. CDR3 length: 13 residues.

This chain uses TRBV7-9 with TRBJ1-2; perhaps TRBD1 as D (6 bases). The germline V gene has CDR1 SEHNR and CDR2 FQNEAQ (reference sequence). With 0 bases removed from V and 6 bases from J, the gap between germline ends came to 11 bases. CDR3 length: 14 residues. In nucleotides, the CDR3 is TGTGCCAGCAGCTTAGCGGGGGCTATACATGGCTACACCTTC. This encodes CASSLAGAIHGYTF.

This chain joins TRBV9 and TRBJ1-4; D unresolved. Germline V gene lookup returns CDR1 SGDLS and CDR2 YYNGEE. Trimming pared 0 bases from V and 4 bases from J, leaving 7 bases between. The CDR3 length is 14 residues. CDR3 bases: TGTGCCAGCAGCGTAGACGTGAGTAATGAAAAACTGTTTTTT. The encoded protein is CASSVDVSNEKLFF. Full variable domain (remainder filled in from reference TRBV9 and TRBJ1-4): DSGVTQTPKHLITATGQRVTLRCSPRSGDLSVYWYQQSLDQGLQFLIQYYNGEERAKGNILERFSAQQFPDLHSELNLSSLELGDSALYFCASSVDVSNEKLFFGSGTQLSVL.

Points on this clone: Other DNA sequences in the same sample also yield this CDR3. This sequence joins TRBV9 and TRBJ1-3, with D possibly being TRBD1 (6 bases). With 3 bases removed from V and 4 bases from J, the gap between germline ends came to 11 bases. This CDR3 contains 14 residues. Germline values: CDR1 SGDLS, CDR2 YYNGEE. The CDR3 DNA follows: TGTGCCAGCAGCGGAGGGGGATCCGGAAACACCATATATTTT. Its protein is CASSGGGSGNTIYF. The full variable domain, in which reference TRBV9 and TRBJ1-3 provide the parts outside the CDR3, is DSGVTQTPKHLITATGQRVTLRCSPRSGDLSVYWYQQSLDQGLQFLIQYYNGEERAKGNILERFSAQQFPDLHSELNLSSLELGDSALYFCASSGGGSGNTIYFGEGSWLTVV.

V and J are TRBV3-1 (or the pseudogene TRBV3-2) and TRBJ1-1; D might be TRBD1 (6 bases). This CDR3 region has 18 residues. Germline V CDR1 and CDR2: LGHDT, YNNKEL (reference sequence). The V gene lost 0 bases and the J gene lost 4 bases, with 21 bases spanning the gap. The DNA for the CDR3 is TGTGCCAGCAGCCAAGATTTAACAGGGAGAAGGGGAGCCACTGAAGCTTTCTTT. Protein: CASSQDLTGRRGATEAFF.

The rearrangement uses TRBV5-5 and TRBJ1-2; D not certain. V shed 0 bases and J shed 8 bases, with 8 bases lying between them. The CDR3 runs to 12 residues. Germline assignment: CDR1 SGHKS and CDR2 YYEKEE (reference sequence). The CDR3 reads CASSLGLWGYTF. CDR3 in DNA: TGTGCCAGCAGCTTGGGACTTTGGGGCTACACCTTC.

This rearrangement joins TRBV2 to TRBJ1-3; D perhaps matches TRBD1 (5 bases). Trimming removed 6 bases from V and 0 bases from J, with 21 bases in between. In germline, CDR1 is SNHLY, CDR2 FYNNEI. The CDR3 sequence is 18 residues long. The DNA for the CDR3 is TGTGCCAGCAGGGCCCCGGGACTTGCTTCATACTCTGGAAACACCATATATTTT. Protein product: CASRAPGLASYSGNTIYF. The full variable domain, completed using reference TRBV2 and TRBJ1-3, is EPEVTQTPSHQVTQMGQEVILRCVPISNHLYFYWYRQILGQKVEFLVSFYNNEISEKSEIFDDQFSVERPDGSNFTLKIRSTKLEDSAMYFCASRAPGLASYSGNTIYFGEGSWLTVV.

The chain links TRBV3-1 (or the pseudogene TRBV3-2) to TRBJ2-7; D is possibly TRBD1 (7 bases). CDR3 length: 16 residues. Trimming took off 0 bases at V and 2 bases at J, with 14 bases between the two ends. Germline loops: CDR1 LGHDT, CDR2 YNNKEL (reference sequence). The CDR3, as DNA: TGTGCCAGCAGCCAAGAAAGCGTCAGGGGGGCCTACGAGCAGTACTTC. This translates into CASSQESVRGAYEQYF.

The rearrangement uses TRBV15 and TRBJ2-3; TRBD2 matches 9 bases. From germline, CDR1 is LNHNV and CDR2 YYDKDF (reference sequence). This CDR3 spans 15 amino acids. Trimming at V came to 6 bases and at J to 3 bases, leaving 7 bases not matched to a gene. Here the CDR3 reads CATRNLAGRTDTQYF. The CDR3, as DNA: TGTGCCACCAGGAATCTAGCGGGGAGAACAGATACGCAGTATTTT.